Sequencing of this TCR beta chain was carried out in a study of T cell clones after liver transplantation. Study-wide context: Three of eight recipients were HCV-positive; others had non-autoimmune, non-viral indications. Tolerant meant at least one year fully off immunosuppression without liver enzymes above twice normal. Subjects received no induction therapy and standard immunosuppression until randomization at 12-24 months post-transplant.

The data were produced by immunoSEQ multiplex PCR, yet TCRdb's version contains in-frame clones alone and is incomplete. Here the sample spans 75,000 to 95,000 clones, about 85% being singletons. This clone was counted once. The CDR3 runs to 15 residues. V lost 5 bases and J lost 8, with 20 bases in between. The V gene's germline CDR1 is SGHTA and CDR2 FQGTGA. The rearrangement joins TRBV7-3 to TRBJ2-3; D is perhaps TRBD1 or TRBD2 (6 bases each). Sequencing used CD4+ T cells from blood, obtained around 50 months after liver transplant. The source is a human patient who received a liver transplant. Part of the T cells may come from the graft donor. The CDR3 sequence: CASSQGGNLHRTQYF. The CDR3 DNA sequence: TGTGCCAGCAGCCAAGGGGGGAACTTGCACCGTACGCAGTATTTT. The entire variable domain, with the rest obtained from reference TRBV7-3 and TRBJ2-3, is as follows: GAGVSQTPSNKVTEKGKYVELRCDPISGHTALYWYRQSLGQGPEFLIYFQGTGAADDSGLPNDRFFAVRPEGSVSTLKIQRTERGDSAVYLCASSQGGNLHRTQYFGPGTRLTVL.